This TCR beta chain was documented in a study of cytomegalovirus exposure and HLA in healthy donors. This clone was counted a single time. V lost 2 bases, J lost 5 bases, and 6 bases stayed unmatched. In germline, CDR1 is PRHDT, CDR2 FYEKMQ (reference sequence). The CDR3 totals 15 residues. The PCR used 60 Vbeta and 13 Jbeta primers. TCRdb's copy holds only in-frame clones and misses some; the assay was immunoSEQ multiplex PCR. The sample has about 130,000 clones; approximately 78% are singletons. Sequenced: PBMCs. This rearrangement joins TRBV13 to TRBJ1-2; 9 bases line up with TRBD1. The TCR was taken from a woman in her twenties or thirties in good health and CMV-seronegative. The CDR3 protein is CASSLPGTGWYGYTF. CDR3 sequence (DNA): TGTGCCAGCAGCTTACCCGGGACAGGGTGGTATGGCTACACCTTC.